The rows below give T cell receptor beta chains drawn from one sample of a study of blood T cell repertoires in COVID-19. Libraries were prepared by immunoSEQ multiplex PCR; TCRdb keeps only in-frame clonotypes and omits some of them. The sample yields fewer than 75,000 clones, 80% to 90% seen once. The specimen was peripheral blood. The source of these receptors is a man aged 45 to 65 with active COVID-19. The CDR3 runs from the conserved cysteine through the conserved F or W. A D gene is named only where the DNA matches it firmly. Not all rows give a size; the values are once, few, many and, for expanded clones, a class.

.	TRBV9	TRBJ2-5	.	CASSVDEGETQYF	TGTGCCAGCAGCGTAGACGAGGGAGAGACCCAGTACTTC
.	TRBV27	TRBJ2-2	.	CASRRTNTGELFF	TGTGCCAGCAGGCGGACAAACACCGGGGAGCTGTTTTTT
TRBD2	TRBV13	TRBJ2-7	.	CASSSRRGGMGYEQYF	TGTGCCAGCAGCTCCCGCCGGGGGGGTATGGGCTACGAGCAGTACTTC
.	TRBV10-1	TRBJ2-7	.	CATDRRLNEQYF	TGCGCCACCGATCGCAGGCTAAACGAGCAGTACTTC
TRBD1	TRBV28	TRBJ1-5	once	CASSFSRTGGNQPQHF	TGTGCCAGCAGTTTTTCCAGGACAGGGGGCAATCAGCCCCAGCATTTT
.	TRBV18	TRBJ2-5	.	CASSKDIEETQYF	TGTGCCAGCTCAAAGGACATAGAAGAGACCCAGTACTTC
.	TRBV4-1	TRBJ1-2	.	CASTRGFIGWGYTF	TGCGCCAGCACCCGCGGGTTCATAGGGTGGGGCTACACCTTC
.	TRBV2	TRBJ2-5	.	CASSEALEETQYF	TGTGCCAGCAGTGAAGCGCTAGAAGAGACCCAGTACTTC
.	TRBV7-8	TRBJ1-2	.	CASSPAGYGYTF	TGTGCCAGCAGCCCCGCGGGCTATGGCTACACCTTC
TRBD1	TRBV19	TRBJ1-6	.	CASRNYYGTANSPLHF	TGTGCCAGTAGAAATTACTACGGGACAGCGAATTCACCCCTCCACTTT
.	TRBV27	TRBJ2-7	.	CASSRYGTPTYEQYF	TGTGCCAGCAGTAGATACGGGACACCAACCTACGAGCAGTACTTC
TRBD2	TRBV5-1	TRBJ2-1	.	CASSFGPASTSGNEQFF	TGCGCCAGCAGCTTCGGTCCCGCATCAACTAGCGGCAATGAGCAGTTCTTC
.	TRBV18	TRBJ2-5	.	CASSELGETQYF	TGTGCCAGCTCCGAACTTGGAGAGACCCAGTACTTC
.	TRBV11-3	TRBJ2-3	.	CASSFYGNTDTQYF	TGTGCCAGCAGCTTTTACGGTAACACAGATACGCAGTATTTT
.	TRBV28	TRBJ1-2	.	CASSTGGGLYGYTF	TGTGCCAGCAGTACGGGAGGGGGGCTCTATGGCTACACCTTC
TRBD1	TRBV3-1/TRBV3-2	TRBJ1-6	.	CASSQGQGVFSPLHF	TGTGCCAGCAGCCAAGGTCAGGGGGTCTTTTCACCCCTCCACTTT
.	TRBV5-6	TRBJ2-1	.	CASSFPRVEQFF	TGTGCCAGCAGCTTCCCCCGGGTAGAGCAGTTCTTC
TRBD1	TRBV7-9	TRBJ2-7	.	CASSGPQGALVEQYF	TGTGCCAGCAGCGGTCCTCAGGGGGCGCTGGTCGAGCAGTACTTC
.	TRBV9	TRBJ2-6	once	CASSTSTGTANVLTF	TGTGCCAGCAGCACAAGCACAGGGACGGCCAACGTCCTGACTTTC
.	TRBV16	TRBJ1-6	.	CASSRDGQGGSPLHF	TGTGCCAGCAGCCGCGACGGGCAGGGAGGATCACCCCTCCACTTT
.	TRBV27	TRBJ1-3	few	CASSPTGGRVGNTIYF	TGTGCCAGCAGCCCGACGGGAGGACGGGTCGGAAACACCATATATTTT
.	TRBV19	TRBJ1-2	many	CASSIRGQGYGYTF	TGTGCCAGTAGTATACGCGGGCAGGGGTATGGCTACACCTTC
.	TRBV5-1	TRBJ2-1	.	CASSLDGGTYNEQFF	TGCGCCAGCAGCTTGGACGGGGGTACCTACAATGAGCAGTTCTTC
TRBD2	TRBV10-3	TRBJ2-1	.	CAISPSGGPYNEQFF	TGTGCCATCAGTCCTAGCGGGGGGCCCTACAATGAGCAGTTCTTC
TRBD2	TRBV6-6	TRBJ2-2	.	CAARPGLAVGGELFF	TGTGCCGCAAGACCGGGACTAGCTGTGGGCGGGGAGCTGTTTTTT
TRBD2	TRBV4-2	TRBJ2-7	.	CASSQAGTSGSPYEQYF	TGTGCCAGCAGCCAAGCCGGGACTAGCGGATCCCCATACGAGCAGTACTTC
.	TRBV5-1	TRBJ1-2	.	CASSLTGSYGYTF	TGCGCCAGCAGCTTAACAGGGAGCTATGGCTACACCTTC
.	TRBV7-8	TRBJ2-1	.	CASSFDQAFVINEQFF	TGTGCCAGCAGCTTCGACCAGGCATTTGTTATCAATGAGCAGTTCTTC